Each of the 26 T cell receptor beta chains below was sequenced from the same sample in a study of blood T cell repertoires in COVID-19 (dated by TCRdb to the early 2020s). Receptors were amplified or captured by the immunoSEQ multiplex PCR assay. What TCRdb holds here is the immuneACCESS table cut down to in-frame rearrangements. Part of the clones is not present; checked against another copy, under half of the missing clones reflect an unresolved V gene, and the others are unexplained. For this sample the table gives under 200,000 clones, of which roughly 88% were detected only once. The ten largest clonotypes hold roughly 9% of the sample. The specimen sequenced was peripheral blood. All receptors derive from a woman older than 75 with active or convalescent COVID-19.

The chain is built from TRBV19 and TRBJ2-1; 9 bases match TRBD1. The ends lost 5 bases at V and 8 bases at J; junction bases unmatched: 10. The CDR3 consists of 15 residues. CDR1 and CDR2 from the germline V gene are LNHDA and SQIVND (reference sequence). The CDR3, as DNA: TGTGCCAGTAGTCCGACGGGACAGGGAATACATGAGCAGTTCTTC. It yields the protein CASSPTGQGIHEQFF. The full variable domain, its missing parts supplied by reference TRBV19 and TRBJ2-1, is DGGITQSPKYLFRKEGQNVTLSCEQNLNHDAMYWYRQDPGQGLRLIYYSQIVNDFQKGDIAEGYSVSREKKESFPLTVTSAQKNPTAFYLCASSPTGQGIHEQFFGPGTRLTVL.

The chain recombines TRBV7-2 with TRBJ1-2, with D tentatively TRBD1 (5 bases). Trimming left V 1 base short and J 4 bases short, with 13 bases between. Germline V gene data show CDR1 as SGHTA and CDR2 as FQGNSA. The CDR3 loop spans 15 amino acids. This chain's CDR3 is CASSLVTAPGYGYTF. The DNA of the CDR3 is TGTGCCAGCAGCTTAGTGACAGCCCCGGGCTATGGCTACACCTTC.

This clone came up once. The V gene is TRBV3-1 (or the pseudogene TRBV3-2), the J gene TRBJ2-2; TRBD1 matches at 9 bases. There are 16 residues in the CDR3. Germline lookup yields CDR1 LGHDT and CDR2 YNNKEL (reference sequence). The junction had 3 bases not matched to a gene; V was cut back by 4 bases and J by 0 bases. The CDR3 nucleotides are TGTGCCAGCAGCCCTGGGGACAGGGCGAACACCGGGGAGCTGTTTTTT. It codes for CASSPGDRANTGELFF.

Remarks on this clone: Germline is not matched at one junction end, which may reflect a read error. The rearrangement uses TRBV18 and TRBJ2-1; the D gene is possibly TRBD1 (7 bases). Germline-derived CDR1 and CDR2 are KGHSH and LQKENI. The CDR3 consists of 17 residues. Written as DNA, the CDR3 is TGTGCCACCTCAAAGGGCCAGGGGGGCGATTACTACAATGAGCAGTTCTTC. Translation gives CATSKGQGGDYYNEQFF.

This CDR3 reads CASSPRGREGYEQYF. CDR3 DNA: TGTGCCAGCAGCCCCCGGGGGAGGGAAGGGTACGAGCAGTACTTC. The rearrangement links TRBV11-2 to TRBJ2-7, with 7 bases matching TRBD2. The CDR3 length is 15 residues. V lost 5 bases and J lost 4; bases outside the gene matches: 11. Germline CDR1 reads SGHAT; CDR2 reads FQNNGV.

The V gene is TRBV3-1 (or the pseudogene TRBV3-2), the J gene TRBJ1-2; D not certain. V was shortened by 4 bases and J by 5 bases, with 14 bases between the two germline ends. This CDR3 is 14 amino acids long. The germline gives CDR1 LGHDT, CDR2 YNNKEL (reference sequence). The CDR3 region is CASSRVEGGYGYTF. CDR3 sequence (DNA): TGTGCCAGCAGCCGCGTGGAGGGTGGGTATGGCTACACCTTC.

The CDR3 sequence: CASSPTPSSEAFF. CDR3 nucleotide sequence: TGTGCCAGCAGCCCGACACCGTCCTCTGAAGCTTTCTTT. The chain links TRBV6-2 or TRBV6-3 to TRBJ1-1; no firm D call. The V gene lost 6 bases and the J gene lost 6 bases, with 14 bases spanning the gap. Germline CDR1 and CDR2: MNHEY and SVGEGT. CDR3 length: 13 amino acids.

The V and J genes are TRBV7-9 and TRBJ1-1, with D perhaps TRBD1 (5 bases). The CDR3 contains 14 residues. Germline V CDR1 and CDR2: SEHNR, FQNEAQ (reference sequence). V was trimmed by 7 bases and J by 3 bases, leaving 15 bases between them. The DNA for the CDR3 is TGTGCCAGCAAGTGGGGCCAGGGCTACACTGAAGCTTTCTTT. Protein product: CASKWGQGYTEAFF.

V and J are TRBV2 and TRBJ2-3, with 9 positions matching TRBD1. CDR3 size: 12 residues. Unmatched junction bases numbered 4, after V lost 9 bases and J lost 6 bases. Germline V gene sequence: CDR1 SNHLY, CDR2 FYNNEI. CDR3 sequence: CASADRGDTQYF. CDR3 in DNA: TGTGCCAGTGCCGACAGGGGGGATACGCAGTATTTT.

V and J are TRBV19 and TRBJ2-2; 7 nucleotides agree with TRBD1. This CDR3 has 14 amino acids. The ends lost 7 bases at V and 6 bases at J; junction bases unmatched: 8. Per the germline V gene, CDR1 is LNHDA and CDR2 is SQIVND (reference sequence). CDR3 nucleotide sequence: TGTGCCAGTAATAGGGGGCTCGGGGCCGGGGAGCTGTTTTTT. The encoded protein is CASNRGLGAGELFF.

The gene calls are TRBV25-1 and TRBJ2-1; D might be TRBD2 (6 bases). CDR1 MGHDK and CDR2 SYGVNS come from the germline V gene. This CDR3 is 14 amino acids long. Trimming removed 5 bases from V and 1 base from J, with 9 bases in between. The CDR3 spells CASSPGGSYNEQFF. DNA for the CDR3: TGTGCCAGCAGTCCAGGAGGGTCCTACAATGAGCAGTTCTTC.

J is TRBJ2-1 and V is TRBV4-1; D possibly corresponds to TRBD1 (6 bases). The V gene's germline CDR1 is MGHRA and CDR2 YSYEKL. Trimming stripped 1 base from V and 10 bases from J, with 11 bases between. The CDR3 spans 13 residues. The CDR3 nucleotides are TGCGCCAGCAGCCAAGGGGCCGGGACAGAGCAGTTCTTC. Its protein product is CASSQGAGTEQFF.

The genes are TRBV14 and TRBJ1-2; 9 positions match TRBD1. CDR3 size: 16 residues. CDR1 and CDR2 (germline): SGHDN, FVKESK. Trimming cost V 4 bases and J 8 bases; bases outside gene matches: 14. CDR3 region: CASSLFTGTGIEGYTF. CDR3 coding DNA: TGTGCCAGCAGCCTGTTTACAGGGACAGGGATCGAAGGCTACACCTTC.

The CDR3 loop reads CASSRTSGMSYEQYF. DNA for the CDR3: TGTGCCAGCAGTAGGACTAGCGGGATGTCCTACGAGCAGTACTTC. The chain links TRBV6-5 to TRBJ2-7; 12 bases are shared with TRBD2. V shed 5 bases and J 1 base; nucleotides not matched to a gene: 3. Germline CDR1 reads MNHEY; CDR2 reads SVGAGI. CDR3 length equals 15 residues.

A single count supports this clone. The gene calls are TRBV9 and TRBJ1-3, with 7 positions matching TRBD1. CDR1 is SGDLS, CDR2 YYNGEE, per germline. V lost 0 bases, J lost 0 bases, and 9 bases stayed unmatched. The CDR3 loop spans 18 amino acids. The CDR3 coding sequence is TGTGCCAGCAGCGTAGGTCCAGGGGGATCTAGCTCTGGAAACACCATATATTTT. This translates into CASSVGPGGSSSGNTIYF.

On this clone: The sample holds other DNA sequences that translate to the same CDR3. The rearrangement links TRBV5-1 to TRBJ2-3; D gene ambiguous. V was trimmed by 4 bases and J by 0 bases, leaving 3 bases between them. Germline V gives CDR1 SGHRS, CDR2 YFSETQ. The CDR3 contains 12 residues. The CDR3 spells CASSPSTDTQYF. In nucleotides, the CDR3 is TGCGCCAGCAGCCCTAGCACAGATACGCAGTATTTT.

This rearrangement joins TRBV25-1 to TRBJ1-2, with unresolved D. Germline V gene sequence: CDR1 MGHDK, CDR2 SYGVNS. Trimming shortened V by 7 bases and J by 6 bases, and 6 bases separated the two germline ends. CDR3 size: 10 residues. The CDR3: CASKRDGYTF. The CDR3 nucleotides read TGTGCCAGCAAGAGGGATGGCTACACCTTC.

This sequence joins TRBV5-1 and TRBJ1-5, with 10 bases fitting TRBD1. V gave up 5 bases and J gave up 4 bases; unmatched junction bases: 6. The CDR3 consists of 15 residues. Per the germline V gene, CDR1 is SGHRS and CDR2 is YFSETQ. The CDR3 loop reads CASSLGQGENQPQHF. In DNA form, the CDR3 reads TGCGCCAGCAGTCTCGGACAGGGGGAGAATCAGCCCCAGCATTTT.

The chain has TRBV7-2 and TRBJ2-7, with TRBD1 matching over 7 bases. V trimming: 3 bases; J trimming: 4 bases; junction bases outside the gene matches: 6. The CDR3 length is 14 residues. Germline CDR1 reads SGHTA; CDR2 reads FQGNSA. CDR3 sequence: CASSFWTGLYEQYF. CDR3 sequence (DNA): TGTGCCAGCAGCTTCTGGACAGGTCTATACGAGCAGTACTTC.

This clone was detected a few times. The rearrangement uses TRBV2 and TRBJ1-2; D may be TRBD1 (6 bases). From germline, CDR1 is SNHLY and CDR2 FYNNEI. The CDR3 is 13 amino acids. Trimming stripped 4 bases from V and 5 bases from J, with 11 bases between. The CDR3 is CASSVDSLYGYTF. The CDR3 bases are TGTGCCAGCAGTGTGGACAGCCTATATGGCTACACCTTC. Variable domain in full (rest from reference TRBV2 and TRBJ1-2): EPEVTQTPSHQVTQMGQEVILRCVPISNHLYFYWYRQILGQKVEFLVSFYNNEISEKSEIFDDQFSVERPDGSNFTLKIRSTKLEDSAMYFCASSVDSLYGYTFGSGTRLTVV.

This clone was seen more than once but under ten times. The CDR3 is CAISEDTVSGYTF. DNA of the CDR3: TGTGCCATCAGTGAAGACACCGTATCCGGCTACACCTTC. The chain joins TRBV10-3 to TRBJ1-2, with D hard to call. V was trimmed by 3 bases and J by 8 bases, leaving 13 bases between them. The V gene's germline CDR1 is ENHRY and CDR2 SYGVKD. The CDR3 sequence is 13 residues long.

Written as DNA, the CDR3 is TGTGCCAGCAGCCTCGCAGGGGGCGGCTATGGCTACACCTTC. Translation gives CASSLAGGGYGYTF. The chain recombines TRBV7-2 with TRBJ1-2, with 8 positions matching TRBD1. With V trimmed by 5 bases and J by 4 bases, 6 bases remained unmatched. This CDR3 comprises 14 residues. The germline V gene encodes CDR1 SGHTA and CDR2 FQGNSA.

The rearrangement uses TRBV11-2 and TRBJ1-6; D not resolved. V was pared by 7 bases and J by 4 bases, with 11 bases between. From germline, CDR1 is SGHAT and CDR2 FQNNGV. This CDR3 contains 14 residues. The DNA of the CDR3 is TGTGCCAGCACCCCGGGAGGGTATAATTCACCCCTCCACTTT. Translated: CASTPGGYNSPLHF.

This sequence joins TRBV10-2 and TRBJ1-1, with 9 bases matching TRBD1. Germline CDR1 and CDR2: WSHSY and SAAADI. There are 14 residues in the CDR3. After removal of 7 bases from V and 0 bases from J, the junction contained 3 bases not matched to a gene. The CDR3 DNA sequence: TGCGCCAGCAACGACAGGGGGGTGAACACTGAAGCTTTCTTT. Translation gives CASNDRGVNTEAFF.

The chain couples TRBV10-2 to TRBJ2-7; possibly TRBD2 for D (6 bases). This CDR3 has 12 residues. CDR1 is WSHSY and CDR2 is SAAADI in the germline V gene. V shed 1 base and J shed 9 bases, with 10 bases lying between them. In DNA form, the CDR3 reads TGCGCCAGCAGTGAGTTGGTGGAGGGGCAGTACTTC. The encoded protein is CASSELVEGQYF.

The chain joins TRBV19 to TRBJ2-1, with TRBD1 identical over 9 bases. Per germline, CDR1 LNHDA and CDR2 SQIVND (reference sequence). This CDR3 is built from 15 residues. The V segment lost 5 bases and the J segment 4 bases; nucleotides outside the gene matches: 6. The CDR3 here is CASSPRDRDYNEQFF. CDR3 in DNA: TGTGCCAGTAGTCCCCGGGACAGGGATTACAATGAGCAGTTCTTC.